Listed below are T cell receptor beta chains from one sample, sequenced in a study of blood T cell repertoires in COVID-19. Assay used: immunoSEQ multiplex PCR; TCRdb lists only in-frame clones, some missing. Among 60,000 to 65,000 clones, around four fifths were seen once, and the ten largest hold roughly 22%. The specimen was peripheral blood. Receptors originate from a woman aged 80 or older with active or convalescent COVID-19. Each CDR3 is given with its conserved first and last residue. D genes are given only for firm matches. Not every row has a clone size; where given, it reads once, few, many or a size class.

cdr3_aa: CASSIQGVGTEAFF; cdr3_nt: TGTGCCAGCAGTATCCAGGGTGTGGGCACTGAAGCTTTCTTT; d_call: -; v_call: TRBV6-5; clone_size: -; cdr3_length: 14; j_call: TRBJ1-1
cdr3_aa: CASSDRTALPGNTIYF; cdr3_nt: TGTGCCAGCAGCGACCGGACAGCCCTTCCAGGAAACACCATATATTTT; d_call: -; v_call: TRBV9; clone_size: -; cdr3_length: 16; j_call: TRBJ1-3
cdr3_aa: CASSYGVTGTGELFF; cdr3_nt: TGTGCCAGCAGTTACGGTGTTACAGGGACCGGGGAGCTGTTTTTT; d_call: -; v_call: TRBV6-5; clone_size: -; cdr3_length: 15; j_call: TRBJ2-2
cdr3_aa: CASSGAGSFLWGYTF; cdr3_nt: TGTGCCAGCAGTGGGGCGGGATCCTTTCTTTGGGGCTACACCTTC; d_call: -; v_call: TRBV2; clone_size: -; cdr3_length: 15; j_call: TRBJ1-2
cdr3_aa: CAWSPGTVSEKLFF; cdr3_nt: TGTGCCTGGAGCCCCGGGACAGTTAGTGAAAAACTGTTTTTT; d_call: TRBD1; v_call: TRBV30; clone_size: -; cdr3_length: 14; j_call: TRBJ1-4
cdr3_aa: CASSLVGPDTEAFF; cdr3_nt: TGCGCCAGCAGCTTGGTGGGGCCTGACACTGAAGCTTTCTTT; d_call: -; v_call: TRBV5-1; clone_size: -; cdr3_length: 14; j_call: TRBJ1-1
cdr3_aa: CASSLADRGYGYTF; cdr3_nt: TGTGCCAGCAGCTTGGCAGACAGGGGTTATGGCTACACCTTC; d_call: TRBD1; v_call: TRBV5-6; clone_size: few; cdr3_length: 14; j_call: TRBJ1-2
cdr3_aa: CASSRFDREDGNTIYF; cdr3_nt: TGTGCCAGTAGCCGATTCGACAGAGAAGATGGAAACACCATATATTTT; d_call: -; v_call: TRBV19; clone_size: -; cdr3_length: 16; j_call: TRBJ1-3
cdr3_aa: CASSLGTNTDTQYF; cdr3_nt: TGTGCCAGCAGCTTAGGGACTAACACAGATACGCAGTATTTT; d_call: TRBD2; v_call: TRBV7-3; clone_size: few; cdr3_length: 14; j_call: TRBJ2-3
cdr3_aa: CASTFDRGRNTEAFF; cdr3_nt: TGTGCCAGCACTTTTGACAGGGGGCGGAACACTGAAGCTTTCTTT; d_call: TRBD1; v_call: TRBV2; clone_size: -; cdr3_length: 15; j_call: TRBJ1-1
cdr3_aa: CASRQDRAEAFF; cdr3_nt: TGTGCCAGCCGACAGGACAGGGCTGAAGCTTTCTTT; d_call: TRBD1; v_call: TRBV11-2; clone_size: -; cdr3_length: 12; j_call: TRBJ1-1
cdr3_aa: CASSLEVNTEAFF; cdr3_nt: TGCGCCAGCAGCCTAGAAGTAAACACTGAAGCTTTCTTT; d_call: -; v_call: TRBV5-1; clone_size: -; cdr3_length: 13; j_call: TRBJ1-1
cdr3_aa: CAWRQGAFYGYTF; cdr3_nt: TGTGCCTGGCGACAGGGGGCCTTCTATGGCTACACCTTC; d_call: TRBD1; v_call: TRBV30; clone_size: -; cdr3_length: 13; j_call: TRBJ1-2
cdr3_aa: CASIPGGTAGELFF; cdr3_nt: TGTGCCAGTATACCGGGGGGGACAGCCGGGGAGCTGTTTTTT; d_call: -; v_call: TRBV19; clone_size: -; cdr3_length: 14; j_call: TRBJ2-2